This record covers a single T cell receptor beta chain. Its specificity is not known. This table comes from immunoSEQ multiplex PCR, and its TCRdb copy is limited to in-frame clones, with some not included. The table includes about 38,000 clones, roughly 77% detected once. These data belong to a study of radiotherapy plus CTLA-4 blockade in lung cancer. Overall study context: Around 20% of enrolled patients responded objectively, and about 30% had disease control.

The study's findings and limits: Some TCR clones had been derived from tumors. These clones expanded in peripheral blood after radiotherapy plus ipilimumab.

Germline V gene sequence: CDR1 MNHEY, CDR2 SMNVEV (reference sequence). This CDR3 is built from 15 residues. V was pared by 9 bases and J by 1 base, with 7 bases of the junction left unmatched. The source of this sequence is a human donor with non-small cell lung cancer who had stable disease on radiotherapy plus ipilimumab. The chain joins TRBV27 to TRBJ2-2; 8 bases are a match to TRBD1. The sequenced sample was peripheral blood, obtained from a patient treated with radiotherapy plus ipilimumab. The CDR3 DNA is TGTGCCAGTTGCTCCGGGACAGGGAACACCGGGGAGCTGTTTTTT. Its protein is CASCSGTGNTGELFF.